This TCR beta chain was sequenced for a study of blood T cell repertoires in COVID-19. Turning to the study itself: Samples of COVID-19 (acute and convalescent) were obtained from the United States, Italy and Spain. T cells, B-cell-depleted T cells, or PBMCs provided the cDNA or gDNA that served as material.

Original processing methods: Amplification from reference gene primers served as the basis for estimated nucleated cell counts. The repertoire was sequenced with immunoSEQ multiplex PCR; TCRdb's copy has only in-frame clones and lacks some. Clonal size and the V and J genes are those of that table, whereas D and trimming came from the DNA. The data hold 75,000 to 95,000 clones, with about 88% observed a single time. The clonotype originates from a woman of 80 years or more with acute or convalescent COVID-19. The sample was peripheral blood.

The CDR3 loop is CASSLTGLSNYGYTF. The CDR3 DNA reads TGTGCCAGCAGCTTAACTGGGCTAAGTAACTATGGCTACACCTTC. V and J are TRBV7-3 and TRBJ1-2, with D uncertain. CDR1 and CDR2 from the germline V gene are SGHTA and FQGTGA. CDR3 length: 15 amino acids. V lost 0 bases to trimming and J lost 1 base, with 9 bases between them.